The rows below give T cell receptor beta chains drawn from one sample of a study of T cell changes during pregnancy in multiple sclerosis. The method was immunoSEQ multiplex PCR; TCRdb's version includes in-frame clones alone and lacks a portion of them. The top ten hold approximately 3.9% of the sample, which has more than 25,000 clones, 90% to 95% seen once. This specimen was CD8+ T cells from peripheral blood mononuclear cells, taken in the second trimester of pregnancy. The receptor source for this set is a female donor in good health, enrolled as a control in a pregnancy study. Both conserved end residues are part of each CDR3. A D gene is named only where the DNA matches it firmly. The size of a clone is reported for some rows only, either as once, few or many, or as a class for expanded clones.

cdr3_nt: TGTGCCAGCAGTGAACGAGGGATTGGCAATCAGCCCCAGCATTTT
cdr3_aa: CASSERGIGNQPQHF
clone_size: .
cdr3_length: 15
j_call: TRBJ1-5
v_call: TRBV6-1
d_call: .

cdr3_nt: TGCAGCGTCCTCCGGGACACTTCTACCTACGAGCAGTACTTC
cdr3_aa: CSVLRDTSTYEQYF
clone_size: .
cdr3_length: 14
j_call: TRBJ2-7
v_call: TRBV29-1
d_call: .

cdr3_nt: TGTGCCAGCAGCGTAGTCGGGGGCTCCTACGAGCAGTACTTC
cdr3_aa: CASSVVGGSYEQYF
clone_size: once
cdr3_length: 14
j_call: TRBJ2-7
v_call: TRBV9
d_call: .

cdr3_nt: TGTGCCATCAGGAGGCGACAGGGTTCGCCCTACGAGCAGTACTTC
cdr3_aa: CAIRRRQGSPYEQYF
clone_size: .
cdr3_length: 15
j_call: TRBJ2-7
v_call: TRBV10-3
d_call: TRBD1

cdr3_nt: TGTGCCAGCAGCTTAGCGGGAGACAGGGATCATGGCTACACCTTC
cdr3_aa: CASSLAGDRDHGYTF
clone_size: .
cdr3_length: 15
j_call: TRBJ1-2
v_call: TRBV7-9
d_call: TRBD1

cdr3_nt: TGCGCCAGCAGCCAGCAGACTCTGGCGGGGGGGCCGTCCACCTACAATGAGCAGTTCTTC
cdr3_aa: CASSQQTLAGGPSTYNEQFF
clone_size: .
cdr3_length: 20
j_call: TRBJ2-1
v_call: TRBV4-3
d_call: TRBD2

cdr3_nt: TGTGCCAGCGGGTGGGGGGTCTCGGTAGATACGCAGTATTTT
cdr3_aa: CASGWGVSVDTQYF
clone_size: .
cdr3_length: 14
j_call: TRBJ2-3
v_call: TRBV6-5
d_call: .

cdr3_nt: TGTGCCAGCAGTTTCAGCACCGGGACAGGGCACACCGGGGAGCTGTTTTTT
cdr3_aa: CASSFSTGTGHTGELFF
clone_size: .
cdr3_length: 17
j_call: TRBJ2-2
v_call: TRBV7-9
d_call: TRBD1

cdr3_nt: TGTGCCAGCAGCTTAAAGGGGTCTGGGGCCAACGTCCTGACTTTC
cdr3_aa: CASSLKGSGANVLTF
clone_size: .
cdr3_length: 15
j_call: TRBJ2-6
v_call: TRBV7-3
d_call: .

cdr3_nt: TGTGCCAGCAGCTTAGCGTCGGCACAGGTGCTAACCTACGAGCAGTACTTC
cdr3_aa: CASSLASAQVLTYEQYF
clone_size: .
cdr3_length: 17
j_call: TRBJ2-7
v_call: TRBV7-6
d_call: .

cdr3_nt: TGTGCCAGCAGTTCCATCTCAGGGGCTCAGCCCCAGCATTTT
cdr3_aa: CASSSISGAQPQHF
clone_size: .
cdr3_length: 14
j_call: TRBJ1-5
v_call: TRBV27
d_call: .

cdr3_nt: TGTGCCAGCGAAGCCCAGGGGTCTCCAAATCCCGGCAATCAGCCCCAGCATTTT
cdr3_aa: CASEAQGSPNPGNQPQHF
clone_size: .
cdr3_length: 18
j_call: TRBJ1-5
v_call: TRBV2
d_call: .

cdr3_nt: TGTGCCAGCAGCTCGCGGGGGTTTCGCACAGATACGCAGTATTTT
cdr3_aa: CASSSRGFRTDTQYF
clone_size: .
cdr3_length: 15
j_call: TRBJ2-3
v_call: TRBV13
d_call: TRBD2

cdr3_nt: TGCGCCAGCAGCTTGGCCGGTGTCTTAGGGGACAGGGCAAACACCGGGGAGCTGTTTTTT
cdr3_aa: CASSLAGVLGDRANTGELFF
clone_size: .
cdr3_length: 20
j_call: TRBJ2-2
v_call: TRBV5-1
d_call: TRBD1

cdr3_nt: TGCGCCAGCAGCTTGGATAGTGTTGACGAGCAGTACTTC
cdr3_aa: CASSLDSVDEQYF
clone_size: once
cdr3_length: 13
j_call: TRBJ2-7
v_call: TRBV5-1
d_call: .

cdr3_nt: TGCGCCAGCAGCCAAGACGGGGCAGGGGGCGACGAGCAGTACTTC
cdr3_aa: CASSQDGAGGDEQYF
clone_size: .
cdr3_length: 15
j_call: TRBJ2-7
v_call: TRBV4-3
d_call: TRBD1

cdr3_nt: TGTGCCAGCAGCGCAGGGGGGAACACTGAAGCTTTCTTT
cdr3_aa: CASSAGGNTEAFF
clone_size: .
cdr3_length: 13
j_call: TRBJ1-1
v_call: TRBV27
d_call: TRBD1

cdr3_nt: TGTGCCAGCAGCCCCGACAGGGGGACTAATGAAAAACTGTTTTTT
cdr3_aa: CASSPDRGTNEKLFF
clone_size: .
cdr3_length: 15
j_call: TRBJ1-4
v_call: TRBV5-6
d_call: TRBD1

cdr3_nt: TGTGCCAGCAGACCCGTGACAGGGCCCTACAATGAGCAGTTCTTC
cdr3_aa: CASRPVTGPYNEQFF
clone_size: once
cdr3_length: 15
j_call: TRBJ2-1
v_call: TRBV6-5
d_call: TRBD1

cdr3_nt: TGTGCCAGCAGTGAATTAGACGGGAACAATCAGCCCCAGCATTTT
cdr3_aa: CASSELDGNNQPQHF
clone_size: .
cdr3_length: 15
j_call: TRBJ1-5
v_call: TRBV6-1
d_call: .